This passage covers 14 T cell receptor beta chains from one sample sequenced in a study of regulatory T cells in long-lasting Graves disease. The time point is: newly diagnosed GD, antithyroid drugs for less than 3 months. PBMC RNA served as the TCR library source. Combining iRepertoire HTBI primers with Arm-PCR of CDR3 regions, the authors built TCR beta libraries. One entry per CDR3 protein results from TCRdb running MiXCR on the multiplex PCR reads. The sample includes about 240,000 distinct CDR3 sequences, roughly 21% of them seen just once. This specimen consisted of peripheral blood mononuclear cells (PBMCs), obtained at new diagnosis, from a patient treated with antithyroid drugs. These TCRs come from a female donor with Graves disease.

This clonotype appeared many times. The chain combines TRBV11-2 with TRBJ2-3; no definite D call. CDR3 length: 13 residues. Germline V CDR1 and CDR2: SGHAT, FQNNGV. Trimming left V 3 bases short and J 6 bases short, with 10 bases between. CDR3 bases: TGTGCCAGCAGCTTGTCAGTCCGGGATACGCAGTATTTT. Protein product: CASSLSVRDTQYF.

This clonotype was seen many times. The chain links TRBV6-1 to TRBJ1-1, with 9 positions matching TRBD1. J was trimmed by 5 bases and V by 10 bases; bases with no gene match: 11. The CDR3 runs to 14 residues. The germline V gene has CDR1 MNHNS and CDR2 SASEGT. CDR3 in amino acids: CATGPQGARTEAFF. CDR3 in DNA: TGTGCCACAGGTCCACAGGGGGCGCGTACTGAAGCTTTCTTT.

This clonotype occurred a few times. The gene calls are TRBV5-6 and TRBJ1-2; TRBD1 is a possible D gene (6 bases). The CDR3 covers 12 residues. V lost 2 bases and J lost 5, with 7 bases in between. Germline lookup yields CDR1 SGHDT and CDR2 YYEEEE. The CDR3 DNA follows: TGTGCCAGCAGCTTCACAGGGTATGGCTACACCTTC. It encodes CASSFTGYGYTF.

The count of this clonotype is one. The CDR3 is CASSIGRGSYEQYF. Written as DNA, the CDR3 is TGTGCCAGTAGTATAGGACGGGGCTCCTACGAGCAGTACTTC. V is TRBV19 and J is TRBJ2-7; a possible D gene is TRBD2 (5 bases). Germline CDR1 is LNHDA and CDR2 is SQIVND (reference sequence). Trimming removed 1 base from V and 0 bases from J, with 7 bases in between. This CDR3 comprises 14 residues.

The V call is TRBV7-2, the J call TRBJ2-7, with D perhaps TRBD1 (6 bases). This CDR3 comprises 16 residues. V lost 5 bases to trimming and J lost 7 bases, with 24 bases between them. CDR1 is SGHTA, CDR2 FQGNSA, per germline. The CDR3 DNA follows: TGTGCCAGCAGCCCCATTTTCCGGGCACAGGGTTGGGAGCAGTACTTC. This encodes CASSPIFRAQGWEQYF.

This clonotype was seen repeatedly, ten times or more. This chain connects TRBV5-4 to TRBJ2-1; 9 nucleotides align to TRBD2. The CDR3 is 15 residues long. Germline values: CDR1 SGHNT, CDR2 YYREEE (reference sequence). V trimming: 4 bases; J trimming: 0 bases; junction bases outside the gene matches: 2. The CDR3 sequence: CASSGGGASYNEQFF. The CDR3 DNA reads TGTGCCAGCAGCGGCGGGGGGGCCTCCTACAATGAGCAGTTCTTC.

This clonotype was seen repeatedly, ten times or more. CDR3 sequence (DNA): TGTGCCACCAGTGCCCTACAGGGAAGCAATCAGCCCCAGCATTTT. Amino acid sequence: CATSALQGSNQPQHF. V is TRBV24-1 and J is TRBJ1-5, with a weak D call TRBD1 (6 bases). Between the trimmed V and J ends, which lost 5 bases and 1 base, there was a span of 11 bases. Germline values: CDR1 KGHDR, CDR2 SFDVKD. There are 15 residues in the CDR3.

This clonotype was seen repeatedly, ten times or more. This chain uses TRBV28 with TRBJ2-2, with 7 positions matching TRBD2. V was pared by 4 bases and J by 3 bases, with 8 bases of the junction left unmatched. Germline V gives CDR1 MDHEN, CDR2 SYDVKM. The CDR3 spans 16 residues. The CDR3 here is CASSSPSGTYTGELFF. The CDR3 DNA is TGTGCCAGCAGTTCCCCCAGCGGGACCTACACCGGGGAGCTGTTTTTT.

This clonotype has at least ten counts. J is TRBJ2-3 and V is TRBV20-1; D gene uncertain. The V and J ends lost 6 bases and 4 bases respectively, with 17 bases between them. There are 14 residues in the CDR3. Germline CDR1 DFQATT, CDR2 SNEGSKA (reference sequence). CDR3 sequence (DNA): TGCAGTGCGAAGACGGCTCCCAGGCCAGATACGCAGTATTTT. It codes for CSAKTAPRPDTQYF.

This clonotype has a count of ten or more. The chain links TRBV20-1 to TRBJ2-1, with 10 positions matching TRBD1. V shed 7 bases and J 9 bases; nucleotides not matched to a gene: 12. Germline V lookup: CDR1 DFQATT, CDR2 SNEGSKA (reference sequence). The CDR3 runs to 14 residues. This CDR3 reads CSVSLGTGAGEQFF. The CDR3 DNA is TGCAGTGTTTCTCTCGGGACAGGGGCCGGTGAGCAGTTCTTC.

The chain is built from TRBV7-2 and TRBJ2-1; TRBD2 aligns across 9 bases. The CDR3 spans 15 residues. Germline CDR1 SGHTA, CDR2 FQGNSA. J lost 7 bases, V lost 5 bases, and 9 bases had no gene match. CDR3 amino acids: CASSPTAGGPNEQFF. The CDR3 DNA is TGTGCCAGCAGCCCAACGGCGGGGGGGCCTAATGAGCAGTTCTTC. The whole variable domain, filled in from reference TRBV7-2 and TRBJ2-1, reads GAGVSQSPSNKVTEKGKDVELRCDPISGHTALYWYRQSLGQGLEFLIYFQGNSAPDKSGLPSDRFSAERTGGSVSTLTIQRTQQEDSAVYLCASSPTAGGPNEQFFGPGTRLTVL.

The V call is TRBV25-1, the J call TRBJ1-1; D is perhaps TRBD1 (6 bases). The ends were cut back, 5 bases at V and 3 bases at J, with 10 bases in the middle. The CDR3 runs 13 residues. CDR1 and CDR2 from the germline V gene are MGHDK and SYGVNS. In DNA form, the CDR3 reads TGTGCCAGCAGTATACAGGGAGACACTGAAGCTTTCTTT. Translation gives CASSIQGDTEAFF. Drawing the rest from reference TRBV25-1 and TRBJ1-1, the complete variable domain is EADIYQTPRYLVIGTGKKITLECSQTMGHDKMYWYQQDPGMELHLIHYSYGVNSTEKGDLSSESTVSRIRTEHFPLTLESARPSHTSQYLCASSIQGDTEAFFGQGTRLTVV.

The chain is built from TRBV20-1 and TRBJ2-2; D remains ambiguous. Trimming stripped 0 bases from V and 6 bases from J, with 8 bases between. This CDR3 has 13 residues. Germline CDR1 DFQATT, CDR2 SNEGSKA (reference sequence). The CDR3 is CSARDYSSGELFF. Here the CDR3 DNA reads TGCAGTGCTAGAGATTATTCATCCGGGGAGCTGTTTTTT.

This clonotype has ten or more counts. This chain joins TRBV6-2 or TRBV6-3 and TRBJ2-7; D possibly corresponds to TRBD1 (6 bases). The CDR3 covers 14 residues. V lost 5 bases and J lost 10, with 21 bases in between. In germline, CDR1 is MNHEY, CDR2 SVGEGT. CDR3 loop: CASSTGTKIYGQYF. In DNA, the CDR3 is TGTGCCAGCAGTACCGGGACAAAGATCTACGGTCAGTACTTC.